This T cell receptor beta chain was recovered during a study of T-cell reconstitution after alpha-beta-depleted transplantation in children. The V end was cut by 0 bases, the J end by 2 bases, with 9 bases between. CDR3 length: 15 residues. The germline gives CDR1 SGHKS, CDR2 YYEKEE (reference sequence). As it was prepared, the TCRbeta library received unique molecular identifiers. In TCRdb, the PCR reads were re-called with MiXCR into one record per CDR3 protein. The sample includes 440,000 or so distinct CDR3 sequences, under 13% seen only once; the top ten take approximately 5%. This clonotype was counted many times.

The clonotype originates from a human donor who donated a stem cell graft to a child with acute myeloid leukemia. This material consisted of PBMCs from the stem cell graft donor, taken from the stem cell graft. This chain uses TRBV5-5 with TRBJ2-1; D may correspond to TRBD1 or TRBD2 (5 bases each). The CDR3 DNA follows: TGTGCCAGCAGCTTGGACGGGGCCGCCTACAATGAGCAGTTCTTC. It specifies CASSLDGAAYNEQFF.